This TCR beta chain was identified during a study of T cells in Graves' hyperthyroidism and ophthalmopathy. For the study at large: Any treatment followed the collection of peripheral blood at initial diagnosis. General observations from the study: Appearing also in blood were most of the thyroid clonotypes expanded above 0.001. Ophthalmopathy and stable hyperthyroidism were told apart by a 13 V-J model.

This CDR3 is 14 amino acids long. Germline V gene data show CDR1 as DFQATT and CDR2 as SNEGSKA (reference sequence). Germline trimming cut 3 bases from V and 7 bases from J; bases unmatched to any gene: 9. Stable Graves' hyperthyroidism denoted no ophthalmopathy progression over 18 months. This clonotype was found many times. The target antigen is unknown. Regions amplified from RNA transcripts were the TCR beta CDR3 regions. First-round RT-PCR with HTBI primers amplified the TCR CDR3 region. From the multiplex PCR reads, TCRdb called clonotypes with MiXCR, one entry per CDR3 protein. Of approximately 640,000 distinct CDR3 sequences in the sample, 15% to 20% were seen once.

Material: blood. V gene TRBV20-1 combines with J gene TRBJ2-7, with TRBD2 matching 10 bases. The source of this sequence is a woman aged 30 to 39 with Graves' hyperthyroidism. The CDR3 DNA reads as TGCAGTGCTAGTGTGCTAGCGGGAGTGAATGAGCAGTACTTC. It encodes CSASVLAGVNEQYF.